The 17 T cell receptor beta chains below all came from one sample that was sequenced in a study of blood T cell repertoires in COVID-19. Using immunoSEQ multiplex PCR, the repertoire was profiled, and TCRdb retains in-frame clones only, with some absent. The repertoire holds some 78,000 clones, with 80% as singletons. The material sequenced was peripheral blood. The source of these receptors is a man in his 60s with active or convalescent COVID-19.

This clone was picked up a small number of times. This chain joins TRBV18 and TRBJ2-7; no clear D gene. Germline V gene data show CDR1 as KGHSH and CDR2 as LQKENI. The CDR3 has 16 amino acids. V gave up 2 bases and J gave up 3 bases, with 17 bases separating them. CDR3 loop: CASSPGAVSVGYEQYF. The CDR3 DNA is TGTGCCAGCTCACCAGGTGCGGTTAGTGTGGGCTACGAGCAGTACTTC.

The V and J genes are TRBV5-4 and TRBJ2-3, with 14 bases aligning to TRBD2. Germline CDR1 is SGHNT and CDR2 is YYREEE (reference sequence). The J segment lost 4 bases and the V segment lost 2 bases, leaving 3 bases of the junction unmatched. The CDR3 is 16 amino acids. CDR3 region: CASSLRLAGGPDTQYF. Here the CDR3 DNA reads TGTGCCAGCAGCTTACGACTAGCGGGGGGGCCAGATACGCAGTATTTT.

J is TRBJ1-1 and V is TRBV5-5; D is undetermined. V was trimmed by 0 bases and J by 4 bases, leaving 10 bases between them. This CDR3 is built from 14 residues. CDR1 and CDR2 from the germline V gene are SGHKS and YYEKEE (reference sequence). The CDR3: CASSLAGGSTEAFF. Here the CDR3 DNA reads TGTGCCAGCAGCTTGGCGGGAGGGTCCACTGAAGCTTTCTTT.

The chain uses TRBV5-1 and TRBJ2-3, with 9 positions matching TRBD1. Germline trimming cut 0 bases from V and 3 bases from J; bases unmatched to any gene: 5. CDR1 SGHRS and CDR2 YFSETQ come from the germline V gene. The CDR3 consists of 16 residues. CDR3 region: CASSLDRGQWTDTQYF. DNA of the CDR3: TGCGCCAGCAGCTTGGACAGGGGGCAGTGGACAGATACGCAGTATTTT.

The chain has TRBV12-1 and TRBJ2-5; TRBD2 is the table's D call, not checked against the DNA. TRBV12-1 is reported as a pseudogene. The CDR3 runs to 18 residues. CDR3 residues: CASSFGTRNLTSGETQYF. The CDR3, as DNA: TGTGCCAGCAGCTTTGGGACCCGAAACTTAACTAGTGGGGAGACCCAGTACTTC.

J is TRBJ1-1 and V is TRBV7-9; 9 nucleotides line up with TRBD1. From germline, CDR1 is SEHNR and CDR2 FQNEAQ (reference sequence). Trimming removed 8 bases from V and 1 base from J; junction bases left unmatched: 2. The length of the CDR3 is 13 residues. The CDR3 loop reads CASGGQGNTEAFF. CDR3 nucleotides: TGTGCCAGCGGGGGACAGGGGAACACTGAAGCTTTCTTT.

The CDR3 DNA reads as TGTGCCTGGCTGGGACAGGGAGGCGAGCAGTACTTC. It yields the protein CAWLGQGGEQYF. V gene TRBV7-9 combines with J gene TRBJ2-7; 9 positions agree with TRBD1. With V trimmed by 11 bases and J by 6 bases, 8 bases remained unmatched. CDR3 length: 12 residues. Germline assignment: CDR1 SEHNR and CDR2 FQNEAQ (reference sequence).

The V call is TRBV19, the J call TRBJ1-1; 7 bases are a match to TRBD1. The CDR3 loop spans 15 amino acids. CDR1 and CDR2 (germline): LNHDA, SQIVND (reference sequence). V lost 1 base, J lost 1 base, and 3 bases stayed unmatched. The CDR3 is CASSIAQGGNTEAFF. CDR3 sequence (DNA): TGTGCCAGTAGTATAGCCCAGGGGGGGAACACTGAAGCTTTCTTT.

The rearrangement links TRBV5-4 to TRBJ2-2; D is perhaps TRBD1 (6 bases). V was trimmed by 2 bases and J by 3 bases, leaving 17 bases between them. The CDR3 is 17 residues long. CDR1 is SGHNT, CDR2 YYREEE, per germline (reference sequence). CDR3: CASSFPAGAQDTGELFF. CDR3 bases: TGTGCCAGCAGCTTTCCGGCAGGGGCCCAGGACACCGGGGAGCTGTTTTTT. Drawing the rest from reference TRBV5-4 and TRBJ2-2, the complete variable domain is ETGVTQSPTHLIKTRGQQVTLRCSSQSGHNTVSWYQQALGQGPQFIFQYYREEENGRGNFPPRFSGLQFPNYSSELNVNALELDDSALYLCASSFPAGAQDTGELFFGEGSRLTVL.

The V and J genes are TRBV7-2 and TRBJ2-1; D gene uncertain. CDR1 SGHTA and CDR2 FQGNSA come from the germline V gene. This CDR3 region has 13 residues. Trimming cost V 7 bases and J 5 bases, with 12 bases left between them. This chain's CDR3 is CASKRFIDNEQFF. The DNA for the CDR3 is TGTGCCAGCAAACGTTTTATAGACAATGAGCAGTTCTTC.

The chain links TRBV2 to TRBJ2-5; maybe TRBD2 (7 bases). The length of the CDR3 is 13 residues. CDR1 and CDR2 from the germline V gene are SNHLY and FYNNEI. Trimming removed 6 bases from V and 5 bases from J, with 13 bases in between. CDR3 protein: CASRGGPVETQYF. CDR3 coding DNA: TGTGCCAGCAGGGGGGGGCCGGTGGAGACCCAGTACTTC.

This chain uses TRBV4-1 with TRBJ2-7; the match to TRBD1 covers 9 bases. With V trimmed by 4 bases and J by 5 bases, 15 bases remained unmatched. This CDR3 is built from 17 residues. Germline-derived CDR1 and CDR2 are MGHRA and YSYEKL. Written as DNA, the CDR3 is TGCGCCAGCAGCCGATCCCCTGCCGGGACAGGGACCCACGAGCAGTACTTC. Translating gives CASSRSPAGTGTHEQYF.

This rearrangement joins TRBV18 to TRBJ1-4, with D tentatively TRBD1 (6 bases). Trimming stripped 2 bases from V and 0 bases from J, with 10 bases between. CDR3 length: 16 amino acids. Germline V lookup: CDR1 KGHSH, CDR2 LQKENI. The CDR3 is CASSPGQTATNEKLFF. The CDR3, as DNA: TGTGCCAGCTCACCAGGACAGACTGCAACTAATGAAAAACTGTTTTTT.

The rearrangement uses TRBV6-2 or TRBV6-3 and TRBJ1-4, with no clear D. This CDR3 region has 14 residues. The V and J ends lost 6 bases and 5 bases respectively, with 13 bases between them. Germline loops: CDR1 MNHEY, CDR2 SVGEGT. The DNA for the CDR3 is TGTGCCAGCAGCGAGGCGGGAGAGAATGAAAAACTGTTTTTT. Protein sequence: CASSEAGENEKLFF.

The J gene is TRBJ2-2, the V gene TRBV5-1, with TRBD2 matching over 11 bases. CDR1 and CDR2 (germline): SGHRS, YFSETQ. The CDR3 sequence is 16 residues long. The ends lost 0 bases at V and 5 bases at J; junction bases unmatched: 3. The CDR3 nucleotides read TGCGCCAGCAGCTTGGAGACTAGCGGGAAAACCGGGGAGCTGTTTTTT. As protein: CASSLETSGKTGELFF. The whole variable domain, remainder taken from reference TRBV5-1 and TRBJ2-2, is KAGVTQTPRYLIKTRGQQVTLSCSPISGHRSVSWYQQTPGQGLQFLFEYFSETQRNKGNFPGRFSGRQFSNSRSEMNVSTLELGDSALYLCASSLETSGKTGELFFGEGSRLTVL.

The J gene is TRBJ2-7, the V gene TRBV6-2 or TRBV6-3, with D perhaps matching TRBD1 or TRBD2 (6 bases each). Trimming removed 6 bases from V and 2 bases from J, with 11 bases in between. CDR3 length: 13 residues. CDR1 MNHEY and CDR2 SVGEGT come from the germline V gene. CDR3 loop: CASSGGPTYEQYF. CDR3 sequence (DNA): TGTGCCAGCAGCGGGGGCCCAACCTACGAGCAGTACTTC.

The chain carries TRBV4-1 and TRBJ2-6, with 8 nucleotides matching TRBD1. The J segment lost 4 bases and the V segment lost 1 base, leaving 12 bases of the junction unmatched. From germline, CDR1 is MGHRA and CDR2 YSYEKL. This CDR3 is built from 19 residues. The CDR3 here is CASSQGVARGRGGANVLTF. The CDR3 nucleotides are TGCGCCAGCAGCCAAGGCGTTGCCAGGGGGCGCGGGGGGGCCAACGTCCTGACTTTC.